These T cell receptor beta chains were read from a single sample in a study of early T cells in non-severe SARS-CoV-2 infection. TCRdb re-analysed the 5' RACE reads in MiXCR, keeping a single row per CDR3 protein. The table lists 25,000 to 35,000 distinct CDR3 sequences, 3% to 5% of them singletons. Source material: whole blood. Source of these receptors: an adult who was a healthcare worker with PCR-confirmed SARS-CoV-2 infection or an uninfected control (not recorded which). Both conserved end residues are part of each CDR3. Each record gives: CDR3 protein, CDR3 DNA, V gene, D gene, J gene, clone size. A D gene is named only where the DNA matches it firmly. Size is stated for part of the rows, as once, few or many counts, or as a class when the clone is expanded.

CASSFLAGVGGDTQYF TGTGCCAGCAGCTTCTTAGCGGGAGTTGGCGGAGATACGCAGTATTTT TRBV11-2 TRBD2 TRBJ2-3 .
CASMKGTGSYEQYF TGTGCCAGCATGAAGGGAACAGGTTCCTACGAGCAGTACTTC TRBV27 . TRBJ2-7 many
CASSPRGSEKLFF TGTGCCAGCAGCCCCAGGGGCAGTGAAAAACTGTTTTTT TRBV3-1 . TRBJ1-4 .
CASSTDRGVRETQYF TGTGCCAGCAGTACTGACAGAGGGGTTCGAGAGACCCAGTACTTC TRBV12-3/TRBV12-4 . TRBJ2-5 many
CASSSLLAATYNEQFF TGTGCCAGCAGTTCACTACTAGCGGCAACCTACAATGAGCAGTTCTTC TRBV12-3/TRBV12-4 TRBD2 TRBJ2-1 .
CASSPTTEAYGYTF TGTGCCAGCTCACCAACGACAGAAGCCTATGGCTACACCTTC TRBV18 . TRBJ1-2 many
CASSEGQAPTNEKLFF TGCGCCAGCAGTGAAGGACAGGCCCCAACTAATGAAAAACTGTTTTTT TRBV10-2 TRBD1 TRBJ1-4 many
CASSLAVYEQYF TGTGCCAGCAGCTTAGCGGTCTACGAGCAGTACTTC TRBV7-9 . TRBJ2-7 .
CASSPRAGYYEQYF TGTGCCAGCTCACCCCGCGCCGGGTACTACGAGCAGTACTTC TRBV18 . TRBJ2-7 many
CASSVVVGGPHNEQFF TGTGCCAGCAGCGTAGTGGTGGGAGGGCCGCACAATGAGCAGTTCTTC TRBV9 TRBD2 TRBJ2-1 many
CASSPGQGLSASLNTEAFF TGTGCCAGCAGCCCGGGACAGGGGTTAAGCGCATCCTTGAACACTGAAGCTTTCTTT TRBV7-9 TRBD1 TRBJ1-1 many
CASSLGRFSLARQYF TGTGCCAGCAGCTTAGGGCGGTTTTCCCTGGCAAGGCAGTACTTC TRBV11-2 . TRBJ2-7 .
CASSLRENEQFF TGTGCCAGCAGCTTACGGGAGAATGAGCAGTTCTTC TRBV7-6 . TRBJ2-1 .
CASSLSRGGDTQYF TGTGCCAGCAGCTTAAGTCGAGGTGGAGATACGCAGTATTTT TRBV7-2 . TRBJ2-3 .
CSVRGRLQHNTEAFF TGCAGCGTCCGAGGGCGTTTACAGCATAACACTGAAGCTTTCTTT TRBV29-1 . TRBJ1-1 few
CASSRTGGMSYTF TGCGCCAGCAGCCGTACAGGGGGCATGAGCTACACCTTC TRBV4-1 TRBD1 TRBJ1-2 .
CSARQGDEKLFF TGCAGTGCCAGACAGGGGGATGAAAAACTGTTTTTT TRBV20-1 TRBD1 TRBJ1-4 many
CASTLLGGSTDTQYF TGTGCCAGCACCCTGCTTGGGGGTAGCACAGATACGCAGTATTTT TRBV12-3/TRBV12-4 . TRBJ2-3 many
CSVEGTRNTEAFF TGCAGCGTTGAGGGGACCAGGAACACTGAAGCTTTCTTT TRBV29-1 . TRBJ1-1 many
CASSQRREPNYGYTF TGCGCCAGCAGCCAGCGCAGGGAGCCTAACTATGGCTACACCTTC TRBV4-1 . TRBJ1-2 many
CASTDGGRNEKLFF TGTGCCAGCACTGACGGGGGGCGTAATGAAAAACTGTTTTTT TRBV6-5 . TRBJ1-4 many
CASSHTSGSGGFTYEQYF TGCGCCAGCAGCCATACCTCGGGTAGCGGGGGTTTCACCTACGAGCAGTACTTC TRBV4-1 TRBD2 TRBJ2-7 few
CAISDTGGAYEQYF TGTGCCATCAGTGATACAGGGGGCGCCTACGAGCAGTACTTC TRBV10-3 TRBD1 TRBJ2-7 many
CASSWGTSGRETQYF TGTGCCAGCAGCTGGGGGACTAGCGGGAGAGAGACCCAGTACTTC TRBV11-2 TRBD2 TRBJ2-5 few
CASRQIAGGTDTQYF TGTGCCAGCAGGCAAATAGCGGGGGGCACAGATACGCAGTATTTT TRBV11-2 TRBD2 TRBJ2-3 .
CASRAGTGGREQYF TGTGCCAGCAGGGCCGGGACAGGGGGGCGCGAGCAGTACTTC TRBV6-5 TRBD1 TRBJ2-7 few
CASSDRHRTGYTEAFF TGTGCCAGCAGTGACCGACACCGGACAGGCTACACTGAAGCTTTCTTT TRBV6-4 TRBD1 TRBJ1-1 many
CASTRGQGFDTQYF TGTGCCAGCACAAGGGGACAGGGATTTGATACGCAGTATTTT TRBV5-4 TRBD1 TRBJ2-3 many
CASSQRETQYF TGTGCCAGCAGCCAGCGGGAGACCCAGTACTTC TRBV3-1 . TRBJ2-5 many
CASSQEVGLGTQYF TGCGCCAGCAGCCAAGAAGTCGGCCTCGGTACGCAGTATTTT TRBV4-3 . TRBJ2-3 .
CASSFGGYEQYF TGTGCCAGCAGTTTCGGCGGCTACGAGCAGTACTTC TRBV12-3/TRBV12-4 . TRBJ2-7 few
CASSSSTSGGSKTQYF TGTGCCAGCAGCTCTTCAACTAGCGGGGGGTCAAAGACCCAGTACTTC TRBV7-2 TRBD2 TRBJ2-5 many
CAWSTGDTEAFF TGTGCCTGGAGTACAGGGGACACTGAAGCTTTCTTT TRBV30 TRBD1 TRBJ1-1 many
CASSLVRGTTEAFF TGTGCCAGCAGCTTGGTCCGGGGAACCACTGAAGCTTTCTTT TRBV7-9 . TRBJ1-1 many
CASSKVEQGLKSANEQFF TGTGCCAGCAGCAAAGTTGAGCAGGGACTTAAGTCCGCTAATGAGCAGTTCTTC TRBV21-1 . TRBJ2-1 many
CASSQGGREQYF TGTGCCAGCAGCCAAGGGGGACGTGAGCAGTACTTC TRBV3-1 . TRBJ2-7 many
CASSPTTGGDTEAFF TGTGCCAGCTCACCCACTACAGGGGGGGATACTGAAGCTTTCTTT TRBV18 TRBD1 TRBJ1-1 many
CSVSGANVLTF TGCAGCGTTTCCGGGGCCAACGTCCTGACTTTC TRBV29-1 . TRBJ2-6 many
CASSSTYPRGTGELFF TGTGCCAGCAGTTCCACATACCCACGGGGGACCGGGGAGCTGTTTTTT TRBV12-3/TRBV12-4 . TRBJ2-2 many
CASSFGQGPTYEQYF TGTGCCAGCAGCTTCGGGCAGGGCCCCACCTACGAGCAGTACTTC TRBV11-2 . TRBJ2-7 .
CASSLGGASGTDTQYF TGTGCCAGCAGCTTGGGGGGGGCTTCTGGCACAGATACGCAGTATTTT TRBV5-6 . TRBJ2-3 many
CASSRYSGTAYNEQFF TGTGCCAGCAGTAGATATAGCGGGACCGCCTACAATGAGCAGTTCTTC TRBV6-5 TRBD2 TRBJ2-1 many
CASSLGPGFTEAFF TGTGCCAGCAGCTTAGGACCAGGGTTCACTGAAGCTTTCTTT TRBV7-9 . TRBJ1-1 many
CATSDSGTSAYEQYF TGTGCCACCAGTGATTCCGGGACTAGCGCCTACGAGCAGTACTTC TRBV24-1 TRBD2 TRBJ2-7 medium-sized
CASSRVGSYEQYF TGTGCCAGCAGCCGGGTGGGCTCCTACGAGCAGTACTTC TRBV7-2 . TRBJ2-7 many
CASSLARGPYEQYF TGTGCCAGCAGTTTAGCCAGGGGGCCCTACGAGCAGTACTTC TRBV27 TRBD1 TRBJ2-7 many
CASDRLAGQETQYF TGCGCCAGCGATCGACTAGCGGGCCAAGAGACCCAGTACTTC TRBV10-2 TRBD2 TRBJ2-5 few
CASRTGSTNEKLFF TGTGCCAGCCGCACAGGGTCAACTAATGAAAAACTGTTTTTT TRBV6-1 . TRBJ1-4 .
CASRNQASYEQYF TGTGCCAGCAGGAACCAGGCTTCCTACGAGCAGTACTTC TRBV2 . TRBJ2-7 many
CASSGRDRVFYEQYF TGTGCCAGCAGTGGCCGGGACAGGGTTTTCTACGAGCAGTACTTC TRBV27 TRBD1 TRBJ2-7 many
CASRERRSDTQYF TGTGCCAGTAGGGAACGGAGGTCGGATACGCAGTATTTT TRBV19 . TRBJ2-3 .
CATSDREREGTGELFF TGTGCCACCAGTGATCGGGAGCGGGAGGGCACCGGGGAGCTGTTTTTT TRBV24-1 TRBD2 TRBJ2-2 few
CASSRSGAYNEQFF TGTGCCAGCAGCCGTAGCGGGGCATACAATGAGCAGTTCTTC TRBV21-1 . TRBJ2-1 many